The 16 T cell receptor beta chains below come from one sample, sequenced in a study of cytomegalovirus exposure and HLA in healthy donors. PCR involved 60 Vbeta and 13 Jbeta primers. Only in-frame clones appear in the TCRdb table, and some are missing; sequencing was by immunoSEQ multiplex PCR. The profile covers just over 150,000 clones, with around 80% appearing a single time and around 6.5% taken by the ten largest. The sample was PBMCs. The origin of the receptors is a male donor in good health and CMV-seropositive.

The chain employs TRBV5-1 and TRBJ2-7; no definite D call. The germline CDR1 and CDR2 sequences are SGHRS and YFSETQ. V was trimmed by 0 bases and J by 7 bases, leaving 14 bases between them. The CDR3 is 14 amino acids. This CDR3 is CASSLELSEFEQYF. The CDR3 DNA is TGCGCCAGCAGCTTGGAGTTGTCAGAATTTGAGCAGTACTTC. Combining the CDR3 with reference TRBV5-1 and TRBJ2-7 gives the whole variable domain KAGVTQTPRYLIKTRGQQVTLSCSPISGHRSVSWYQQTPGQGLQFLFEYFSETQRNKGNFPGRFSGRQFSNSRSEMNVSTLELGDSALYLCASSLELSEFEQYFGPGTRLTVT.

The gene calls are TRBV10-3 and TRBJ2-1; 10 bases line up with TRBD2. This CDR3 is 13 amino acids long. The V segment lost 6 bases and the J segment 8 bases; nucleotides outside the gene matches: 4. Looked up from germline, CDR1 is ENHRY and CDR2 is SYGVKD. CDR3 nucleotide sequence: TGTGCCATCAGGCTAGCGGGAGTGCATGAGCAGTTCTTC. Amino acids: CAIRLAGVHEQFF.

The chain employs TRBV11-2 and TRBJ1-5; D is uncertain. CDR3 length: 17 amino acids. Trimming took off 0 bases at V and 0 bases at J, with 12 bases between the two ends. Germline assignment: CDR1 SGHAT and CDR2 FQNNGV. The CDR3: CASSLDRQDLSNQPQHF. For the CDR3, the DNA is TGTGCCAGCAGCTTAGATCGGCAGGATCTTAGCAATCAGCCCCAGCATTTT.

The gene calls are TRBV5-1 and TRBJ2-7; a weak D match, TRBD1 (6 bases). The germline V and J ends were trimmed by 4 bases and 5 bases, with 13 bases remaining between them. The CDR3 has 13 amino acids. Germline lookup yields CDR1 SGHRS and CDR2 YFSETQ. The CDR3 bases are TGCGCCAGCAGCGGCCAGGGGCACGACGAGCAGTACTTC. The encoded protein is CASSGQGHDEQYF.

This chain joins TRBV6-6 and TRBJ2-7, with D possibly matching TRBD2 (6 bases). CDR1 MNHNY and CDR2 SVGAGI come from the germline V gene (reference sequence). V dropped 5 bases and J dropped 2 bases, with 19 bases sitting between them. This CDR3 contains 16 residues. The chain's CDR3 is CASSPSNREPTYEQYF. CDR3 in DNA: TGTGCCAGCAGTCCTTCCAATCGGGAGCCTACCTACGAGCAGTACTTC.

V and J are TRBV7-2 and TRBJ2-3; D might be TRBD2 (5 bases). The CDR3 has 14 amino acids. Germline CDR1 SGHTA, CDR2 FQGNSA. Trimming removed 0 bases from V and 4 bases from J, with 8 bases in between. The CDR3 is CASSLALGADTQYF. As DNA, the CDR3 is TGTGCCAGCAGCTTAGCGCTCGGGGCAGATACGCAGTATTTT.

The V gene is TRBV5-1, the J gene TRBJ2-2; possible D gene TRBD1, 6 bases. The germline gives CDR1 SGHRS, CDR2 YFSETQ. The CDR3 spans 13 residues. V was pared by 5 bases and J by 5 bases, with 10 bases between. The CDR3 spells CASRTQGTGELFF. Here the CDR3 DNA reads TGCGCCAGCAGGACCCAGGGGACCGGGGAGCTGTTTTTT.

The V call is TRBV19, the J call TRBJ2-2; D ambiguous. Germline V gene sequence: CDR1 LNHDA, CDR2 SQIVND (reference sequence). The CDR3 spans 14 residues. The germline V and J ends were trimmed by 8 bases and 0 bases, with 10 bases remaining between them. CDR3 sequence (DNA): TGTGCCAGTCGACGGCTAGCGAACACCGGGGAGCTGTTTTTT. It translates to CASRRLANTGELFF.

The rearrangement uses TRBV13 and TRBJ2-7; possibly TRBD2 for D (6 bases). Trimming took 5 bases from V and 3 from J, leaving 14 bases between them. The CDR3 covers 14 residues. Germline CDR1 PRHDT, CDR2 FYEKMQ (reference sequence). The CDR3 region is CASSPDRDFYEQYF. CDR3 bases: TGTGCCAGCAGCCCCGACCGGGACTTCTACGAGCAGTACTTC.

The V call is TRBV7-6, the J call TRBJ2-3, with TRBD2 matching 7 bases. Germline CDR1 and CDR2: SGHVS and FNYEAQ. Trimming took 1 base from V and 5 from J; bases not matched to a gene: 9. The CDR3 is made up of 16 amino acids. The DNA for the CDR3 is TGTGCCAGCAGCTTAGGGTCTGCGGGACTACGAGATACGCAGTATTTT. Encoded protein: CASSLGSAGLRDTQYF.

J is TRBJ2-1 and V is TRBV9, with 7 bases aligning to TRBD2. V was pared by 2 bases and J by 7 bases, with 18 bases of the junction left unmatched. Per germline, CDR1 SGDLS and CDR2 YYNGEE. This CDR3 has 18 amino acids. The CDR3 loop reads CASSVDPGLSGIRNEQFF. The CDR3 DNA reads as TGTGCCAGCAGCGTGGACCCGGGACTAAGCGGGATACGAAATGAGCAGTTCTTC.

This rearrangement joins TRBV9 to TRBJ1-4, with D maybe TRBD1 (6 bases). This CDR3 contains 15 residues. V was cut by 5 bases and J by 2 bases, with 13 bases left in between. CDR1 and CDR2 from the germline V gene are SGDLS and YYNGEE. CDR3: CASSSAGDTNEKLFF. CDR3 bases: TGTGCCAGCAGTTCCGCAGGGGACACTAATGAAAAACTGTTTTTT.

This chain joins TRBV6-5 and TRBJ1-2; D call uncertain. The CDR3 consists of 13 residues. Per the germline V gene, CDR1 is MNHEY and CDR2 is SVGAGI. V lost 6 bases to trimming and J lost 6 bases, with 14 bases between them. As DNA, the CDR3 is TGTGCCAGCAGCCCTCCCGAGGCCCATGGCTACACCTTC. Protein sequence: CASSPPEAHGYTF.

This chain joins TRBV7-2 and TRBJ2-2, with 7 nucleotides matching TRBD1. Germline CDR1 is SGHTA and CDR2 is FQGNSA. J was trimmed by 4 bases and V by 3 bases; bases with no gene match: 5. CDR3 length: 15 residues. The CDR3 spells CASSFRQGSTGELFF. In nucleotides, the CDR3 is TGTGCCAGCAGCTTCAGACAGGGAAGCACCGGGGAGCTGTTTTTT. Full variable domain (outside the CDR3, taken from reference TRBV7-2 and TRBJ2-2): GAGVSQSPSNKVTEKGKDVELRCDPISGHTALYWYRQSLGQGLEFLIYFQGNSAPDKSGLPSDRFSAERTGGSVSTLTIQRTQQEDSAVYLCASSFRQGSTGELFFGEGSRLTVL.

V gene TRBV6-5 combines with J gene TRBJ2-1; tentatively, D is TRBD1 (5 bases). Germline CDR1 reads MNHEY; CDR2 reads SVGAGI. The CDR3 has 12 residues. The V and J ends lost 6 bases and 10 bases respectively, with 13 bases between them. DNA of the CDR3: TGTGCCAGCAGGGTCCAGGGATCGGAGCAGTTCTTC. Its translation: CASRVQGSEQFF.

V is TRBV13 and J is TRBJ2-3; 8 bases fit TRBD1. Looked up from germline, CDR1 is PRHDT and CDR2 is FYEKMQ (reference sequence). The CDR3 consists of 15 residues. V lost 5 bases and J lost 1; bases outside the gene matches: 5. The CDR3 here is CASSKMTGGTDTQYF. The CDR3 DNA reads TGTGCCAGCAGCAAAATGACAGGGGGCACAGATACGCAGTATTTT. Full variable domain (missing parts from reference TRBV13 and TRBJ2-3): AAGVIQSPRHLIKEKRETATLKCYPIPRHDTVYWYQQGPGQDPQFLISFYEKMQSDKGSIPDRFSAQQFSDYHSELNMSSLELGDSALYFCASSKMTGGTDTQYFGPGTRLTVL.